Shown below are 7 T cell receptor beta chains from a single sample sequenced in a study of siplizumab effects on memory and regulatory T cells. The repertoire was sequenced with immunoSEQ multiplex PCR; TCRdb's copy has only in-frame clones and lacks some. The repertoire includes 80,000 to 95,000 clones, around 95% of them detected once, and under 20% sits in the top ten. The sample comprised CD8+ T cells sorted from blood. The source of these receptors is a human donor in good health.

The chain combines TRBV6-5 with TRBJ2-7; a weak D match, TRBD2 (6 bases). V lost 3 bases to trimming and J lost 4 bases, with 10 bases between them. Germline loops: CDR1 MNHEY, CDR2 SVGAGI. The CDR3 sequence is 13 residues long. CDR3 sequence (DNA): TGTGCCAGCAGTTATACCCGGGAGTACGAGCAGTACTTC. Translated: CASSYTREYEQYF.

The chain has TRBV2 and TRBJ2-3, with 8 bases fitting TRBD2. With 7 bases clipped from V and 5 bases from J, the junction kept 11 bases outside the gene matches. Germline V CDR1 and CDR2: SNHLY, FYNNEI. The CDR3 spans 15 residues. CDR3 nucleotide sequence: TGTGCCAGCAACGCTGCAGCGGGAGCGGAAGATACGCAGTATTTT. Protein sequence: CASNAAAGAEDTQYF.

This clone was counted once. The gene calls are TRBV2 and TRBJ1-1, with no clear D. CDR3 length: 14 amino acids. The V gene lost 0 bases and the J gene lost 5 bases, with 10 bases spanning the gap. CDR1 and CDR2 from the germline V gene are SNHLY and FYNNEI. The DNA for the CDR3 is TGTGCCAGCAGTGAAGCGTCCGGGCGGACTGAAGCTTTCTTT. Translating gives CASSEASGRTEAFF. The entire variable domain, with the rest obtained from reference TRBV2 and TRBJ1-1, is as follows: EPEVTQTPSHQVTQMGQEVILRCVPISNHLYFYWYRQILGQKVEFLVSFYNNEISEKSEIFDDQFSVERPDGSNFTLKIRSTKLEDSAMYFCASSEASGRTEAFFGQGTRLTVV.

J is TRBJ2-7 and V is TRBV2, with 7 bases identical to TRBD1. With 3 bases clipped from V and 3 bases from J, the junction kept 8 bases outside the gene matches. CDR3 length equals 15 residues. CDR1 SNHLY and CDR2 FYNNEI come from the germline V gene. CDR3 sequence: CASSDVGTDLYEQYF. The CDR3 coding sequence is TGTGCCAGCAGTGACGTCGGGACAGACCTCTACGAGCAGTACTTC.

The gene calls are TRBV4-1 and TRBJ2-7, with unresolved D. V dropped 0 bases and J dropped 4 bases, with 7 bases sitting between them. The CDR3 is 13 residues long. Germline CDR1 and CDR2: MGHRA and YSYEKL. CDR3 coding DNA: TGCGCCAGCAGCCAAGAAGAAGCTTACGAGCAGTACTTC. This sequence encodes CASSQEEAYEQYF.

The chain links TRBV29-1 to TRBJ2-1; D is uncertain. Trimming removed 3 bases at V and 7 bases at J, with 10 bases between. This CDR3 region has 12 residues. Germline V gene data show CDR1 as SQVTM and CDR2 as ANQGSEA. Written as DNA, the CDR3 is TGCAGCGTTGAGAGGCAGCTTAATGAGCAGTTCTTC. Its protein product is CSVERQLNEQFF.

The V call is TRBV7-9, the J call TRBJ2-1, with 8 bases identical to TRBD2. V shed 10 bases and J 2 bases; nucleotides not matched to a gene: 7. The CDR3 sequence is 14 residues long. Germline loops: CDR1 SEHNR, CDR2 FQNEAQ (reference sequence). The CDR3 sequence: CATKGGGPYNEQFF. CDR3 DNA: TGTGCCACCAAAGGCGGGGGGCCCTACAATGAGCAGTTCTTC. The whole variable domain, remainder taken from reference TRBV7-9 and TRBJ2-1, is DTGVSQNPRHKITKRGQNVTFRCDPISEHNRLYWYRQTLGQGPEFLTYFQNEAQLEKSRLLSDRFSAERPKGSFSTLEIQRTEQGDSAMYLCATKGGGPYNEQFFGPGTRLTVL.